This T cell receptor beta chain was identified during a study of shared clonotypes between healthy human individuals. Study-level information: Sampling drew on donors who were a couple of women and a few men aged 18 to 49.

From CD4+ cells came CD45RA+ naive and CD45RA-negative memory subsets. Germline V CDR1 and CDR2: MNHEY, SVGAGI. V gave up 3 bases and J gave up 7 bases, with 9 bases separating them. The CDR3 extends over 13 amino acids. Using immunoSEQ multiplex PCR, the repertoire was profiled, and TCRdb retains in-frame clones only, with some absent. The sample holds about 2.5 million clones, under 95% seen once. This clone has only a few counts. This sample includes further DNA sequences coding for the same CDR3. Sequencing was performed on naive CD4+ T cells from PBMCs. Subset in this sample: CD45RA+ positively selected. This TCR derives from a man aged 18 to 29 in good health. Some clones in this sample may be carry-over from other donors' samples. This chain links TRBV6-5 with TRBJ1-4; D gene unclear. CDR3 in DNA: TGTGCCAGCAGTTATGGACCCAGTGAAAAACTGTTTTTT. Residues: CASSYGPSEKLFF.